The rows below give T cell receptor beta chains drawn from one sample of a study of PD-L1 blockade in urothelial cancer. Some clones are missing from TCRdb's copy, which holds only in-frame ones; the method was immunoSEQ multiplex PCR. The data contain roughly 87,000 clones, about 85% of them singletons. Sequenced here: PBMCs, sampled around atezolizumab (anti-PD-L1) treatment. These receptor sequences come from a woman between 70 and 85 years old with urothelial cancer. CDR3s include the opening cysteine and the closing phenylalanine or tryptophan. The order of the fields is clone size, J gene, V gene, D gene, CDR3 DNA, CDR3 protein. D genes are given only for firm matches. The size of a clone is reported for some rows only, either as once, few or many, or as a class for expanded clones.

clone size: -; J gene: TRBJ2-1; V gene: TRBV11-3; D gene: -; CDR3 DNA: TGTGCCAGCAGCTTAGTTGGGGGGAATGAGCAGTTCTTC; CDR3 protein: CASSLVGGNEQFF
clone size: once; J gene: TRBJ1-2; V gene: TRBV13; D gene: -; CDR3 DNA: TGTGCCAGCAGCCCCCGACAGGCGGGGGACTATGGCTACACCTTC; CDR3 protein: CASSPRQAGDYGYTF
clone size: -; J gene: TRBJ1-1; V gene: TRBV11-2; D gene: -; CDR3 DNA: TGTGCCAGCAGCTTAGTTATGTCCCCAGGAGCTTTCTTT; CDR3 protein: CASSLVMSPGAFF
clone size: -; J gene: TRBJ2-2; V gene: TRBV5-1; D gene: TRBD2; CDR3 DNA: TGCGCCAGCAGCGAGGGACTAGCGATCGGGGAGCTGTTTTTT; CDR3 protein: CASSEGLAIGELFF
clone size: once; J gene: TRBJ1-3; V gene: TRBV18; D gene: -; CDR3 DNA: TGTGCCAGCTCACCGAGAGAAGGAAACACCATATATTTT; CDR3 protein: CASSPREGNTIYF
clone size: -; J gene: TRBJ1-4; V gene: TRBV7-2; D gene: TRBD1; CDR3 DNA: TGTGCCAGCAGCTCTCAGGACAGGGGGAATGAAAAACTGTTTTTT; CDR3 protein: CASSSQDRGNEKLFF
clone size: -; J gene: TRBJ2-7; V gene: TRBV28; D gene: TRBD1; CDR3 DNA: TGTGCCAGCAGTGCCCCACAGGGGAACCTCTACGAGCAGTACTTC; CDR3 protein: CASSAPQGNLYEQYF
clone size: -; J gene: TRBJ2-7; V gene: TRBV6-6; D gene: -; CDR3 DNA: TGTGCCAGCATTAGGGCAGGGCTCGACGAGCAGTACTTC; CDR3 protein: CASIRAGLDEQYF
clone size: -; J gene: TRBJ2-2; V gene: TRBV4-2; D gene: -; CDR3 DNA: TGTGCCAGCAGCCAAGTGGGGCCGGCGCCGAACACCGGGGAGCTGTTTTTT; CDR3 protein: CASSQVGPAPNTGELFF
clone size: -; J gene: TRBJ2-7; V gene: TRBV28; D gene: -; CDR3 DNA: TGTGCCAGCAGCCAACCGATCAAGTGGGCTCCCTACGAGCAGTACTTC; CDR3 protein: CASSQPIKWAPYEQYF
clone size: -; J gene: TRBJ2-7; V gene: TRBV30; D gene: TRBD1; CDR3 DNA: TGTGCCTGGAGTGCCCGGACAGGACGAAGCTCCTACGAGCAGTACTTC; CDR3 protein: CAWSARTGRSSYEQYF
clone size: -; J gene: TRBJ1-3; V gene: TRBV19; D gene: -; CDR3 DNA: TGTGCCAGTAGCATCGTCGAATTAAGGGGGGGAAACACCATATATTTT; CDR3 protein: CASSIVELRGGNTIYF
clone size: -; J gene: TRBJ2-1; V gene: TRBV29-1; D gene: TRBD1; CDR3 DNA: TGCAGCGTTGTTGGGACAGAGAAATCCTACAATGAGCAGTTCTTC; CDR3 protein: CSVVGTEKSYNEQFF
clone size: -; J gene: TRBJ1-2; V gene: TRBV7-2; D gene: TRBD1; CDR3 DNA: TGTGCCAGCAGCCCCCTAAGGGGGCTCGACACCTTC; CDR3 protein: CASSPLRGLDTF
clone size: -; J gene: TRBJ2-7; V gene: TRBV6-1; D gene: -; CDR3 DNA: TGTGCCAGCAGTGAGCCCGGTATGGCCTACGAGCAGTACTTC; CDR3 protein: CASSEPGMAYEQYF
clone size: -; J gene: TRBJ1-2; V gene: TRBV13; D gene: TRBD1; CDR3 DNA: TGTGCCAGCAGCTTAGGACGGGACAGGGTTAGCTACACCTTC; CDR3 protein: CASSLGRDRVSYTF
clone size: -; J gene: TRBJ1-5; V gene: TRBV2; D gene: TRBD1; CDR3 DNA: TGTGCCAGCAGCGCTCAGGGGGTTGGCAATCAGCCCCAGCATTTT; CDR3 protein: CASSAQGVGNQPQHF
clone size: -; J gene: TRBJ1-5; V gene: TRBV28; D gene: -; CDR3 DNA: TGTGCCAGCAGTACCCTGGGGGGAGGTCAGCCCCAGCATTTT; CDR3 protein: CASSTLGGGQPQHF
clone size: -; J gene: TRBJ2-5; V gene: TRBV5-4; D gene: -; CDR3 DNA: TGTGCCAGCAGCTTGGCGGGGGTAGTAGAGACCCAGTACTTC; CDR3 protein: CASSLAGVVETQYF